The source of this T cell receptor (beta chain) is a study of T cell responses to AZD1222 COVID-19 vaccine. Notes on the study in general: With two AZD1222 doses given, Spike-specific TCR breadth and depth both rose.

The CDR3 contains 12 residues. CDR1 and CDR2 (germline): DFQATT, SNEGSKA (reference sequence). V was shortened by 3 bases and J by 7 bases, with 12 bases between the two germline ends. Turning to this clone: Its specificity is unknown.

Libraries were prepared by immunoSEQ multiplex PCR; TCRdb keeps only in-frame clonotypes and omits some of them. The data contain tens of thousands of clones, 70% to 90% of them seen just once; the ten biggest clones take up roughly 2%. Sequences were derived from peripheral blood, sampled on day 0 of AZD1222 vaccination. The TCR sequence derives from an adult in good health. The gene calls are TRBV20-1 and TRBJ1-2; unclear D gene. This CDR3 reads CSASLGSRGYTF. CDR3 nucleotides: TGCAGTGCTAGTTTGGGTTCCCGTGGCTACACCTTC.